Listed here are 18 T cell receptor beta chains from one sample, sequenced in a study of T-cell reconstitution after alpha-beta-depleted transplantation in children. Unique molecular identifiers were incorporated into the prepared TCRbeta library. TCRdb reprocessed the PCR reads with MiXCR, giving one entry per CDR3 protein. The sample records 420,000 or so distinct CDR3 sequences, roughly a tenth being singletons. The starting material was PBMCs from the stem cell graft donor, obtained from the stem cell graft. Receptors originate from a human donor who donated a stem cell graft to a child with acute myeloid leukemia.

Only a few counts were recorded for this clonotype. The V call is TRBV6-2 or TRBV6-3, the J call TRBJ2-5; D is uncertain. There are 12 residues in the CDR3. Trimming pared 0 bases from V and 7 bases from J, leaving 6 bases between. Germline V lookup: CDR1 MNHEY, CDR2 SVGEGT. The CDR3 nucleotides are TGTGCCAGCAGTTACTCGACGTTGACCCAGTACTTC. Translated: CASSYSTLTQYF.

In its sample, this clonotype was seen a few times. The chain employs TRBV5-5 and TRBJ2-1; no definite D call. CDR3 length: 14 amino acids. Per the germline V gene, CDR1 is SGHKS and CDR2 is YYEKEE (reference sequence). V dropped 4 bases and J dropped 10 bases, with 18 bases sitting between them. Here the CDR3 DNA reads TGTGCCAGCAGCCCGGGTCCACAAGGGCCCGAGCAGTTCTTC. Its translation: CASSPGPQGPEQFF.

The V and J genes are TRBV5-1 and TRBJ2-3; 10 bases agree with TRBD2. CDR3 length: 13 amino acids. V was pared by 4 bases and J by 8 bases, with 4 bases of the junction left unmatched. Germline loops: CDR1 SGHRS, CDR2 YFSETQ. CDR3 in amino acids: CASSTPSGGTQYF. The DNA for the CDR3 is TGCGCCAGCAGCACTCCTAGCGGGGGTACGCAGTATTTT. Complete variable domain (other parts from reference TRBV5-1 and TRBJ2-3): KAGVTQTPRYLIKTRGQQVTLSCSPISGHRSVSWYQQTPGQGLQFLFEYFSETQRNKGNFPGRFSGRQFSNSRSEMNVSTLELGDSALYLCASSTPSGGTQYFGPGTRLTVL.

This clonotype turned up a few times. This chain uses TRBV5-4 with TRBJ2-3; 9 positions match TRBD1. Trimming cost V 7 bases and J 4 bases; bases outside gene matches: 7. CDR3 length: 14 amino acids. CDR1 is SGHNT, CDR2 YYREEE, per germline (reference sequence). The CDR3 coding sequence is TGTGCCAGCCTAGGGGACAGGGCCGCAGATACGCAGTATTTT. It yields the protein CASLGDRAADTQYF.

This rearrangement joins TRBV25-1 to TRBJ2-7; 10 bases match TRBD1. The CDR3 runs 15 residues. The J segment lost 3 bases and the V segment lost 3 bases, leaving 5 bases of the junction unmatched. Germline CDR1 MGHDK, CDR2 SYGVNS. This CDR3 reads CASSDPDRGNYEQYF. The CDR3, as DNA: TGTGCCAGCAGTGATCCGGACAGGGGGAACTACGAGCAGTACTTC.

This clonotype was picked up many times. The chain employs TRBV6-2 or TRBV6-3 and TRBJ2-2; possibly TRBD1 for D (6 bases). Germline CDR1 reads MNHEY; CDR2 reads SVGEGT. V lost 6 bases to trimming and J lost 6 bases, with 8 bases between them. This CDR3 is built from 12 residues. CDR3 DNA sequence: TGTGCCAGCAGACAGGGTTCCGGGGAGCTGTTTTTT. Its translation is CASRQGSGELFF.

This clonotype has a handful of counts. For the CDR3, the DNA is TGTGCCAGCAGCGTCGGTTCAGGGACCTACAATGAGCAGTTCTTC. It is translated as CASSVGSGTYNEQFF. V is TRBV9 and J is TRBJ2-1, with TRBD1 as a possible D gene (5 bases). This CDR3 has 15 residues. V lost 2 bases and J 2 bases, leaving 11 bases between the germline ends. CDR1 and CDR2 (germline): SGDLS, YYNGEE.

The rearrangement uses TRBV7-9 and TRBJ2-2, with D hard to call. The V gene's germline CDR1 is SEHNR and CDR2 FQNEAQ (reference sequence). V lost 4 bases, J lost 5 bases, and 5 bases lay in between. CDR3 length equals 12 residues. The CDR3 loop reads CASSSITGELFF. The DNA of the CDR3 is TGTGCCAGCAGCTCGATAACCGGGGAGCTGTTTTTT. Full variable domain (missing parts from reference TRBV7-9 and TRBJ2-2): DTGVSQNPRHKITKRGQNVTFRCDPISEHNRLYWYRQTLGQGPEFLTYFQNEAQLEKSRLLSDRFSAERPKGSFSTLEIQRTEQGDSAMYLCASSSITGELFFGEGSRLTVL.

Ten or more counts support this clonotype. The chain joins TRBV5-1 to TRBJ2-3, with 9 positions matching TRBD2. Looked up from germline, CDR1 is SGHRS and CDR2 is YFSETQ. CDR3 length equals 14 residues. Unmatched junction bases numbered 8, after V lost 3 bases and J lost 9 bases. CDR3 protein: CASSSLAGDVTQYF. The DNA for the CDR3 is TGCGCCAGCAGCTCTTTAGCGGGGGATGTAACGCAGTATTTT.

V gene TRBV29-1 combines with J gene TRBJ2-7, with TRBD1 matching 7 bases. This CDR3 comprises 12 residues. Germline CDR1 is SQVTM and CDR2 is ANQGSEA. Losses at the gene ends were 7 bases for V and 6 bases for J; bases not matched to a gene: 9. The CDR3 coding sequence is TGCAGCGCGCTGACAGGGATGGGCGAGCAGTACTTC. Protein: CSALTGMGEQYF.

The CDR3 DNA follows: TGTGCCAGCGTAAGCTCCTACAATGAGCAGTTCTTC. This codes for CASVSSYNEQFF. The chain links TRBV7-8 to TRBJ2-1; D is undetermined. Trimming shortened V by 8 bases and J by 0 bases, and 5 bases separated the two germline ends. The CDR3 length is 12 residues. The germline V gene encodes CDR1 SGHVS and CDR2 FQNEAQ.

The V and J genes are TRBV12-3 or TRBV12-4 and TRBJ2-1; TRBD1 or TRBD2 may be the D gene (6 bases each). The CDR3 is 15 residues long. V was shortened by 7 bases and J by 7 bases, with 20 bases between the two germline ends. The CDR3, as DNA: TGTGCCAGCACTCCCCAGGCGGGACATGTAAATGAGCAGTTCTTC. Translated, it gives CASTPQAGHVNEQFF.

The genes are TRBV6-5 and TRBJ2-6; D remains unclear. CDR3 length: 17 residues. V lost 3 bases and J lost 0, with 12 bases in between. The germline gives CDR1 MNHEY, CDR2 SVGAGI. The CDR3 is CASSYRTAHSGANVLTF. The DNA of the CDR3 is TGTGCCAGCAGTTATCGGACGGCCCACTCTGGGGCCAACGTCCTGACTTTC.

This clonotype has more than one count but fewer than ten. V gene TRBV6-2 or TRBV6-3 combines with J gene TRBJ2-7, with TRBD1 matching 8 bases. The J segment lost 6 bases and the V segment lost 5 bases, leaving 12 bases of the junction unmatched. This CDR3 comprises 15 residues. CDR1 and CDR2 (germline): MNHEY, SVGEGT. The CDR3 region has the DNA TGTGCCAGCAGTGTGGACAGGGCTTTATCGCGCGAGCAGTACTTC. Residues: CASSVDRALSREQYF.

This clonotype turned up a few times. This chain connects TRBV5-1 to TRBJ2-3, with D tentatively TRBD2 (5 bases). Trimming pared 3 bases from V and 4 bases from J, leaving 21 bases between. This CDR3 has 17 residues. Germline values: CDR1 SGHRS, CDR2 YFSETQ. The CDR3 spells CASSWPLSGLDADTQYF. In DNA, the CDR3 is TGCGCCAGCAGCTGGCCCCTCTCGGGATTGGATGCAGATACGCAGTATTTT. The full variable domain, with the rest looked up from reference TRBV5-1 and TRBJ2-3, is KAGVTQTPRYLIKTRGQQVTLSCSPISGHRSVSWYQQTPGQGLQFLFEYFSETQRNKGNFPGRFSGRQFSNSRSEMNVSTLELGDSALYLCASSWPLSGLDADTQYFGPGTRLTVL.

The chain links TRBV20-1 to TRBJ2-7; no clear D. The germline V gene has CDR1 DFQATT and CDR2 SNEGSKA (reference sequence). With 3 bases removed from V and 2 bases from J, the gap between germline ends came to 8 bases. This CDR3 comprises 12 residues. This chain's CDR3 is CSARSRTYEQYF. The CDR3 nucleotides are TGCAGTGCTAGGAGCAGGACCTACGAGCAGTACTTC.

This clonotype was seen a handful of times. The rearrangement links TRBV5-5 to TRBJ1-1; TRBD1 is a possible D gene (5 bases). Germline V gives CDR1 SGHKS, CDR2 YYEKEE (reference sequence). The CDR3 covers 15 residues. V was cut by 4 bases and J by 4 bases, with 17 bases left in between. CDR3 residues: CASSPTLGGPTEAFF. The CDR3 DNA sequence: TGTGCCAGCAGCCCCACCTTGGGGGGACCCACTGAAGCTTTCTTT.

This clonotype has a handful of counts. V usage is TRBV20-1 and J usage is TRBJ2-3; no firm D call. Germline V gives CDR1 DFQATT, CDR2 SNEGSKA (reference sequence). The CDR3 is 14 residues long. Trimming shortened V by 1 base and J by 4 bases, and 12 bases separated the two germline ends. DNA for the CDR3: TGCAGTGCTAGAGTCCGGCTACAGTCAGATACGCAGTATTTT. Its protein product is CSARVRLQSDTQYF.